Sequencing of this T cell receptor (beta chain) was carried out in a study of regulatory T cells in long-lasting Graves disease. Indicated time point: newly diagnosed GD, antithyroid drugs for less than 3 months. The TCR library used RNA extracted from PBMCs. With iRepertoire HTBI primers and Arm-PCR of CDR3 regions, TCR beta libraries were built. Using its own MiXCR run on the multiplex PCR reads, TCRdb lists one record per CDR3 protein. The repertoire has 600,000 to 650,000 distinct CDR3 sequences, less than 20% of them found once; the top ten carry 18%. This sample was shared with a second study, whose subject was T cells in Graves' hyperthyroidism and ophthalmopathy. That report notes: The diagnoses drew upon clinical symptoms, serum thyroxine and TRAb, thyroid ultrasound and orbital computed tomography.

Sequencing was performed on peripheral blood mononuclear cells (PBMCs), taken at new diagnosis, from a patient treated with antithyroid drugs. This TCR came from a woman under 40 with Graves disease.

The CDR3 sequence is CASSPRNPTSGQFF. The CDR3 DNA is TGTGCCAGTAGTCCCCGTAACCCGACTAGCGGGCAGTTCTTC. This rearrangement joins TRBV19 to TRBJ2-1; 9 bases line up with TRBD2. The trim removed 5 bases at V and 12 bases at J, leaving 11 bases unmatched. Germline values: CDR1 LNHDA, CDR2 SQIVND (reference sequence). This CDR3 has 14 residues.